These T cell receptor beta chains were read from a single sample in a study of blood T cell repertoires in COVID-19. The method was immunoSEQ multiplex PCR; TCRdb's version includes in-frame clones alone and lacks a portion of them. The table lists roughly 75,000 clones, approximately 80% of them singletons. The sample comprised peripheral blood. These TCRs come from a man aged 45 to 65 with acute or convalescent COVID-19. Each CDR3 is given with its conserved first and last residue. A D gene is named only where the DNA matches it firmly. Clone size is shown for a subset of rows, as once, few, many or a class of expanded clone.

clone_size	d_call	v_call	j_call	cdr3_aa	cdr3_nt
.	TRBD1	TRBV5-1	TRBJ2-5	CASSRTDRGKLGETQYF	TGCGCCAGCAGCAGAACCGACAGGGGGAAGCTCGGAGAGACCCAGTACTTC
.	.	TRBV9	TRBJ1-1	CASSKDLNTEAFF	TGTGCCAGCAGCAAGGACTTGAACACTGAAGCTTTCTTT
.	.	TRBV27	TRBJ1-6	CASSFTGSNSPLHF	TGTGCCAGCAGTTTTACAGGGTCCAATTCACCCCTCCACTTT
.	.	TRBV7-2	TRBJ1-1	CASAMDMNTEAFF	TGTGCCAGCGCCATGGACATGAACACTGAAGCTTTCTTT
.	.	TRBV3-1/TRBV3-2	TRBJ1-6	CASSQDPGQNYNSPLHF	TGTGCCAGCAGCCAAGATCCCGGACAAAATTATAATTCACCCCTCCACTTT
many	.	TRBV19	TRBJ2-2	CASRGPGELFF	TGTGCCAGTAGGGGGCCCGGGGAGCTGTTTTTT
.	.	TRBV11-2	TRBJ1-4	CASSSQSRGRGNEKLFF	TGTGCCAGCAGCTCACAAAGCAGAGGGCGCGGTAATGAAAAACTGTTTTTT
.	.	TRBV6-2/TRBV6-3	TRBJ2-7	CASSFGTLYEQYF	TGTGCCAGCAGTTTCGGGACACTCTACGAGCAGTACTTC
.	.	TRBV11-1	TRBJ1-1	CASSFGRNTEAFF	TGTGCCAGCAGCTTTGGGAGGAACACTGAAGCTTTCTTT
.	TRBD1	TRBV29-1	TRBJ1-5	CSAVPGQNQPQHF	TGCAGCGCCGTCCCGGGACAGAATCAGCCCCAGCATTTT
.	.	TRBV20-1	TRBJ1-4	CSASKQSNEKLFF	TGCAGTGCTAGTAAACAAAGTAATGAAAAACTGTTTTTT
.	TRBD2	TRBV4-2	TRBJ2-1	CASSQDGGEGSYNEQFF	TGTGCCAGCAGCCAAGATGGGGGGGAAGGCTCCTACAATGAGCAGTTCTTC
.	TRBD2	TRBV3-1/TRBV3-2	TRBJ2-5	CASSRTSGKGTQYF	TGTGCCAGCAGCCGCACTAGCGGCAAGGGGACCCAGTACTTC
many	TRBD2	TRBV6-5	TRBJ2-7	CASSSPTSGRSYEQYF	TGTGCCAGCAGTTCCCCCACTAGCGGGAGAAGCTACGAGCAGTACTTC
.	TRBD1	TRBV6-2/TRBV6-3	TRBJ2-1	CASSKRRDRGVNEQFF	TGTGCCAGCAGTAAAAGGCGGGACAGGGGCGTGAATGAGCAGTTCTTC
.	.	TRBV7-2	TRBJ1-5	CASTLGISNQPQHF	TGTGCCAGCACCCTAGGAATTTCGAATCAGCCCCAGCATTTT
once	TRBD1	TRBV3-1/TRBV3-2	TRBJ1-2	CASSPGTGGAYGYTF	TGTGCCAGCAGCCCGGGGACAGGGGGCGCCTATGGCTACACCTTC
once	TRBD1	TRBV6-6	TRBJ1-1	CASSEPGTGVTEAFF	TGTGCCAGCAGCGAGCCCGGGACAGGGGTCACTGAAGCTTTCTTT
.	TRBD1	TRBV5-8	TRBJ1-1	CASPSRDRDEDTEAFF	TGTGCCAGCCCGTCACGGGACAGGGATGAGGACACTGAAGCTTTCTTT
.	.	TRBV30	TRBJ1-1	CAWSIQSGEAFF	TGTGCCTGGAGTATACAATCGGGTGAAGCTTTCTTT
.	TRBD2	TRBV4-3	TRBJ2-3	CASSQERLAGDRTDTQYF	TGCGCCAGCAGCCAAGAAAGACTAGCGGGGGACCGCACAGATACGCAGTATTTT
.	TRBD1	TRBV19	TRBJ1-4	CASSSRGRTATNEKLFF	TGTGCCAGTAGTTCCAGGGGGAGAACAGCAACTAATGAAAAACTGTTTTTT
.	TRBD1	TRBV15	TRBJ2-4	CATSRFGQGVAKNIQYF	TGTGCCACCAGCAGATTTGGACAGGGGGTAGCCAAAAACATTCAGTACTTC
.	TRBD1	TRBV18	TRBJ2-7	CASSTGQGLTYEQYF	TGTGCCAGCTCAACCGGACAGGGGTTAACCTACGAGCAGTACTTC
.	.	TRBV4-2	TRBJ1-1	CAGSPSGGYTEAFF	TGTGCCGGCAGCCCCTCGGGGGGCTACACTGAAGCTTTCTTT